This paragraph reports one T cell receptor (beta chain). The sample is drawn from a study of T cell changes during pregnancy in multiple sclerosis. CDR3 length equals 18 residues. Trimming took 0 bases from V and 1 from J; bases not matched to a gene: 11. The germline V gene encodes CDR1 SGHNT and CDR2 YYREEE (reference sequence). Repertoires were generated with immunoSEQ multiplex PCR, while TCRdb's copy carries only in-frame clones and drops some. The sample yields over 85,000 clones, roughly 91% seen once. Sequenced here: peripheral blood, sampled after pregnancy. The receptor was isolated from a female donor in good health, enrolled as a control in a pregnancy study. The chain combines TRBV5-4 with TRBJ2-5, with 8 bases aligning to TRBD2. This chain's CDR3 is CASSLGRGGLRIQETQYF. The CDR3 DNA reads as TGTGCCAGCAGCTTGGGTCGGGGGGGCCTCAGGATCCAAGAGACCCAGTACTTC. The full variable domain, completed using reference TRBV5-4 and TRBJ2-5, is ETGVTQSPTHLIKTRGQQVTLRCSSQSGHNTVSWYQQALGQGPQFIFQYYREEENGRGNFPPRFSGLQFPNYSSELNVNALELDDSALYLCASSLGRGGLRIQETQYFGPGTRLLVL.